The 14 T cell receptor beta chains below all came from one sample that was sequenced in a study of human T cells and chemical hapten exposure. Time point denoted: patch test 2, 6 weeks after DPC sensitization. This sample's treatment: therapeutic diphenylcyclopropenone sensitization with weekly scalp DPC. TCRdb passed the RACE reads through MiXCR, listing each CDR3 protein once. Here the sample spans more than 85,000 distinct CDR3 sequences, roughly 11% being singletons. The source material was whole blood, sampled in connection with sensitization to the hapten diphenylcyclopropenone (DPC). The receptor set was obtained from a man aged 35-49 years with alopecia areata. Some clones in this sample may be carry-over from other donors' samples.

The chain employs TRBV28 and TRBJ1-5, with TRBD1 as a possible D gene (5 bases). CDR1 and CDR2 (germline): MDHEN, SYDVKM. The CDR3 is 16 amino acids. Trimming shortened V by 7 bases and J by 1 base, and 17 bases separated the two germline ends. The CDR3 coding sequence is TGTGCCAGCATCAACCAATGGGGCAGGAGCAATCAGCCCCAGCATTTT. Translating gives CASINQWGRSNQPQHF.

This clonotype has a count of ten or more. This chain joins TRBV12-3 or TRBV12-4 and TRBJ1-3; D remains ambiguous. V was shortened by 1 base and J by 0 bases, with 7 bases between the two germline ends. The CDR3 runs 15 residues. DNA for the CDR3: TGTGCCAGCAGTTTAGTTTTACCCTCTGGAAACACCATATATTTT. Residues: CASSLVLPSGNTIYF.

There are a few counts of this clonotype. One end of the junction varies from germline; a read error may be responsible. The rearrangement joins TRBV12-3 or TRBV12-4 to TRBJ1-2, with D possibly TRBD1 on 5 matching bases. The length of the CDR3 is 12 residues. The DNA of the CDR3 is TGTGCCACCAGTCGGGGGTCCTACGGCTACACCTTC. Its translation: CATSRGSYGYTF.

J is TRBJ2-7 and V is TRBV12-3 or TRBV12-4; TRBD2 matches 12 bases. V lost 3 bases and J lost 0; bases outside the gene matches: 0. The CDR3 covers 15 residues. DNA of the CDR3: TGTGCCAGCAGTTTGACTAGCGGGAGCTCCTACGAGCAGTACTTC. Translation gives CASSLTSGSSYEQYF.

This chain uses TRBV6-5 with TRBJ2-1; 12 bases fit TRBD2. Looked up from germline, CDR1 is MNHEY and CDR2 is SVGAGI. Trimming took 8 bases from V and 9 from J; bases not matched to a gene: 8. The CDR3 runs to 14 residues. The CDR3 spells CASRTSGTLGEQFF. CDR3 nucleotides: TGTGCCAGCCGGACTAGCGGGACTCTTGGTGAGCAGTTCTTC.

This clonotype showed up just a few times. The J gene is TRBJ2-7, the V gene TRBV7-9; 10 nucleotides align to TRBD1. V lost 5 bases to trimming and J lost 5 bases; unmatched junction nucleotides: 6. This CDR3 spans 14 amino acids. Per the germline V gene, CDR1 is SEHNR and CDR2 is FQNEAQ (reference sequence). In nucleotides, the CDR3 is TGTGCCAGCAGCCAGGGACAGGGGCGGGACGAGCAGTACGTC. Translating it yields CASSQGQGRDEQYV.

This chain connects TRBV21-1 to TRBJ2-7; the table's D call of TRBD1 was not tested on the DNA. TRBV21-1 is a pseudogene segment. CDR3 length: 18 residues. For the CDR3, the DNA is TGTGCCAGCAGCAGGGACAGGGGCCGCGGGAGGCTTTCCTACGAGCAGTACGTC. Protein: CASSRDRGRGRLSYEQYV.

The chain has TRBV6-1 and TRBJ2-2; no definite D call. With 7 bases removed from V and 1 base from J, the gap between germline ends came to 16 bases. Per the germline V gene, CDR1 is MNHNS and CDR2 is SASEGT. The CDR3 runs 16 residues. The CDR3 DNA is TGTGCCAGCACCGAAAATAGTAGGAGGAACACCGGGGAGCTGTTTTTT. Translation: CASTENSRRNTGELFF.

The chain carries TRBV15 and TRBJ2-5; the D is unclear. The CDR3 covers 15 residues. Per the germline V gene, CDR1 is LNHNV and CDR2 is YYDKDF (reference sequence). The V and J ends lost 0 bases and 1 base respectively, with 9 bases between them. The CDR3 is CATSRDHGPQETQYF. The CDR3, as DNA: TGTGCCACCAGCAGAGATCACGGGCCCCAAGAGACCCAGTACTTC. The full variable domain, with the rest looked up from reference TRBV15 and TRBJ2-5, is DAMVIQNPRYQVTQFGKPVTLSCSQTLNHNVMYWYQQKSSQAPKLLFHYYDKDFNNEADTPDNFQSRRPNTSFCFLDIRSPGLGDTAMYLCATSRDHGPQETQYFGPGTRLLVL.

This clonotype was counted at least ten times. The CDR3, as DNA: TGTGCCAGCACCTCATATCTCCTGAGCACTACAGATACGCAGTATTTT. Its protein product is CASTSYLLSTTDTQYF. V and J are TRBV7-2 and TRBJ2-3; D call uncertain. The germline V gene has CDR1 SGHTA and CDR2 FQGNSA. The CDR3 is 16 amino acids. Trimming cost V 7 bases and J 3 bases, with 20 bases left between them.

This clonotype was observed at least ten times. This chain uses TRBV3-1 with TRBJ1-5, with a possible D match to TRBD1 (5 bases). Trimming removed 1 base from V and 6 bases from J, with 13 bases in between. Germline values: CDR1 LGHDT, CDR2 YNNKEL (reference sequence). CDR3 length equals 15 residues. CDR3 protein: CASSQVGGVGQPQHF. The CDR3 DNA reads TGTGCCAGCAGCCAAGTCGGGGGTGTGGGTCAGCCCCAGCATTTT.

This clonotype appeared many times. Here the CDR3 reads CSALLGQGAFGYTF. In DNA form, the CDR3 reads TGCAGTGCTCTCCTGGGACAGGGGGCATTTGGCTACACCTTC. The genes are TRBV20-1 and TRBJ1-2; 12 nucleotides line up with TRBD1. After removal of 5 bases from V and 7 bases from J, the junction contained 8 bases not matched to a gene. The germline V gene encodes CDR1 DFQATT and CDR2 SNEGSKA (reference sequence). This CDR3 region has 14 residues.

The chain has TRBV11-3 and TRBJ2-7; tentative D call: TRBD2 (5 bases). CDR3 length: 13 amino acids. Germline V CDR1 and CDR2: SGHNT, YENEEA. V lost 5 bases, J lost 3 bases, and 11 bases lay in between. The CDR3 nucleotides read TGTGCCAGCAGCCCCGGACGGGACTACGAGCAGTACTTC. Protein sequence: CASSPGRDYEQYF.

Many counts were recorded for this clonotype. V gene TRBV18 combines with J gene TRBJ1-1, with TRBD1 identical over 9 bases. From germline, CDR1 is KGHSH and CDR2 LQKENI. V lost 0 bases to trimming and J lost 4 bases; unmatched junction nucleotides: 18. The CDR3 extends over 20 amino acids. The CDR3 nucleotides are TGTGCCAGCTCACCACCGATTTTCAGGGCAGGGACAGGGTCGGGCACTGAAGCTTTCTTT. Residues: CASSPPIFRAGTGSGTEAFF.